This TCR beta chain comes out of a study of blood T cells in healthy people across ages. A sample-barcoded 5' primer and a J-beta primer mix were used in a second PCR of roughly 7 to 11 cycles. A template-switch adaptor that had 12 random nucleotides put a tag on each cDNA molecule. MiXCR was run by TCRdb on the 5' RACE reads, yielding one entry per CDR3 protein. The profile shows fewer than 700,000 distinct CDR3 sequences, less than 45% of them singletons. Study results and limitations: There was a strong correlation between TCR beta diversity and naive T cell percentage.

A few counts support this clonotype. Its antigen remains unknown. Sequencing was carried out using blood. The receptor's source is a man at least 80 years old in good health.

The CDR3 region is CASSMGGSYNEQFF. Here the CDR3 DNA reads TGCGCCAGCAGCATGGGAGGTTCCTACAATGAGCAGTTCTTC. The rearrangement joins TRBV5-1 to TRBJ2-1; possible D gene TRBD2, 6 bases. Trimming removed 4 bases at V and 1 base at J, with 9 bases between. The CDR3 is made up of 14 amino acids. Germline CDR1 is SGHRS and CDR2 is YFSETQ.